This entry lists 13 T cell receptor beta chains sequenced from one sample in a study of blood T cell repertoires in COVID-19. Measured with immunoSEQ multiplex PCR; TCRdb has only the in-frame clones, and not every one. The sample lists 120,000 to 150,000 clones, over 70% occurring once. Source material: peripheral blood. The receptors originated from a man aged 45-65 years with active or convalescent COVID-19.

CDR3 sequence (DNA): TGTGCCAGCAGCGTAGGACACGATCCCTACGAGCAGTACTTC. This codes for CASSVGHDPYEQYF. This chain joins TRBV9 and TRBJ2-7; D gene ambiguous. Germline values: CDR1 SGDLS, CDR2 YYNGEE. V gave up 0 bases and J gave up 2 bases, with 9 bases separating them. This CDR3 region has 14 residues.

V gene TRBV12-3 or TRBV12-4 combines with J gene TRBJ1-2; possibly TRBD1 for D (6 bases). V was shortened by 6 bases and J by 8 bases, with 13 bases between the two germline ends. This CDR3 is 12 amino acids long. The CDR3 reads CASRQGLEGYTF. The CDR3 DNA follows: TGTGCCAGCAGACAGGGCCTGGAAGGCTACACCTTC.

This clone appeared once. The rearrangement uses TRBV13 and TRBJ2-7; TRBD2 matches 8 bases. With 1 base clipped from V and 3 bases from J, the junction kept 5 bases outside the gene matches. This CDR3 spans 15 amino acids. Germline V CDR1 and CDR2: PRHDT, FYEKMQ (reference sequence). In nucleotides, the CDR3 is TGTGCCAGCAGCTTAGCCCCCAGCGGGGGCTACGAGCAGTACTTC. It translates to CASSLAPSGGYEQYF.

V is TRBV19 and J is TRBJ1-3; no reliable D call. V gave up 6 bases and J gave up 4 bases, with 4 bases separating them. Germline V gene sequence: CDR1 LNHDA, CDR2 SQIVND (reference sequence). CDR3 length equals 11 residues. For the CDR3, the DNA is TGTGCCAGTAGAGCAGGAAACACCATATATTTT. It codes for CASRAGNTIYF.

This CDR3 reads CASSGGPMYF. Written as DNA, the CDR3 is TGTGCCAGCAGTGGCGGTCCCATGTACTTC. The chain uses TRBV2 and TRBJ2-7; D is undetermined. This CDR3 region has 10 residues. V lost 4 bases and J lost 12, with 10 bases in between. From germline, CDR1 is SNHLY and CDR2 FYNNEI.

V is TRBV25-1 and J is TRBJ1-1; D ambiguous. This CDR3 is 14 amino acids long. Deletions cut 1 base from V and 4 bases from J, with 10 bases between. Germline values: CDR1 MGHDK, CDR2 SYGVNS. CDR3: CASSESLGSTEAFF. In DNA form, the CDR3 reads TGTGCCAGCAGTGAATCATTAGGGAGCACTGAAGCTTTCTTT. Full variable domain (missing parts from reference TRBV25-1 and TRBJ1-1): EADIYQTPRYLVIGTGKKITLECSQTMGHDKMYWYQQDPGMELHLIHYSYGVNSTEKGDLSSESTVSRIRTEHFPLTLESARPSHTSQYLCASSESLGSTEAFFGQGTRLTVV.

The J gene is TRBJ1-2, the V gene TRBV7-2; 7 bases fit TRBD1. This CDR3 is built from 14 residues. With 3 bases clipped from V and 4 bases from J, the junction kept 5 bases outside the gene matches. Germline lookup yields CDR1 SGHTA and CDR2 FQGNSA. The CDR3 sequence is CASSFAGGTYGYTF. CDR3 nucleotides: TGTGCCAGCAGCTTCGCAGGGGGGACCTATGGCTACACCTTC.

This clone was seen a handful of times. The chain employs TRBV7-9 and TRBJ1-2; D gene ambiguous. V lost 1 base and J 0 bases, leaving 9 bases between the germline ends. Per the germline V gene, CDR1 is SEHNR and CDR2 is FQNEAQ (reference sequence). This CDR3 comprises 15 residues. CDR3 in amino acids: CASSLGVASNYGYTF. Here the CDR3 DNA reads TGTGCCAGCAGCTTAGGTGTAGCCTCTAACTATGGCTACACCTTC.

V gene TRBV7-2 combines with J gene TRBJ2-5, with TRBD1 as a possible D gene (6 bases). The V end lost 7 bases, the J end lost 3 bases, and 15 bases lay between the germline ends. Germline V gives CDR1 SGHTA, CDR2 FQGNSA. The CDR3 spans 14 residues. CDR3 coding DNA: TGTGCCAGCACCGCCGGGACACCCAAAGAGACCCAGTACTTC. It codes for CASTAGTPKETQYF.

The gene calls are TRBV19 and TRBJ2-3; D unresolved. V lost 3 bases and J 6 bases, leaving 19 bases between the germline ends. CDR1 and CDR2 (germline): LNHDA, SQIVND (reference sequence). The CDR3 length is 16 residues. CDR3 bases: TGTGCCAGTAGTATCGGCTCCCCAGGCGCCCGGGATACGCAGTATTTT. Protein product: CASSIGSPGARDTQYF.

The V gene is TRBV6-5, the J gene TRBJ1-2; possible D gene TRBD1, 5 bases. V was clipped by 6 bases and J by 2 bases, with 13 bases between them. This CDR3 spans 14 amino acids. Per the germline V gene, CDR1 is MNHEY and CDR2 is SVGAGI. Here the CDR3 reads CASSTREGNYGYTF. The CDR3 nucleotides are TGTGCCAGCAGCACTAGGGAGGGGAACTATGGCTACACCTTC.

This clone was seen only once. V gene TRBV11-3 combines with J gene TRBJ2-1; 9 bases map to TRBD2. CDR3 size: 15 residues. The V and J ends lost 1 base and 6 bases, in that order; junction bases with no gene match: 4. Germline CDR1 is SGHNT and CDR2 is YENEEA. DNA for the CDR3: TGTGCCAGCAGCTTAGGTCTAGCGGGGTCCAATGAGCAGTTCTTC. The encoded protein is CASSLGLAGSNEQFF.

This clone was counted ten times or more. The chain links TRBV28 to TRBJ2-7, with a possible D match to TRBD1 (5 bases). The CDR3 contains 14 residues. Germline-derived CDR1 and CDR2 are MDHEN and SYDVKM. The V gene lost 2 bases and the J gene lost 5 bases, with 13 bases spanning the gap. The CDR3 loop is CASSLTQGTDEQYF. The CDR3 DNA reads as TGTGCCAGCAGTTTAACCCAGGGTACTGACGAGCAGTACTTC.